A selection of T cell receptor beta chains follows, all from one sample in a study of shared clonotypes between healthy human individuals. Profiled with immunoSEQ multiplex PCR; TCRdb holds only in-frame clones, not every one. Of roughly 1 million clones listed, about 75% are singletons. The source material was memory CD4+ T cells sorted from blood. These receptors all come from a young man in good health. The conserved cysteine and the conserved F or W are not part of the CDR3 here.

>TRBJ2-2|TRBV10-3
AISDRRGVAGELF
>TRBJ2-1|TRBV7-3
ASNHPSQGFYNEQF
>TRBJ2-1|TRBV6-1
ASSEAVAGGYNEQF
>TRBJ2-5|TRBV5-4
ASSIPGGRETQY
>TRBJ1-5|TRBV28
ASSEQGILTLSNQPQH
>TRBJ1-5|TRBV6-1
ASRGEGSNQPQH
>TRBJ2-1|TRBV6-5
ASSSGLAGARFEQF
>TRBJ1-6|TRBV5-6
ASSLGPGGSPLH
>TRBJ2-2|TRBV5-4
ASSLGSHTGELF
>TRBJ2-7|TRBV27
ASSLTALSYEQY
>TRBJ2-4|TRBV30
AWSAGVRGNIQY
>TRBJ2-3|TRBV13
ASSMGQGRTDTQY
>TRBJ2-2|TRBV6-5
ASSYSTRGGELF
>TRBJ2-7|TRBV10-1
ASREEGYEQY
>TRBJ1-1|TRBV7-2
ASSLGRGATYTEAF
>TRBJ1-1|TRBV7-8
ASSYDSTEAF
>TRBJ2-5|TRBV19
ASSPDSRGGRETQY
>TRBJ2-5|TRBV12-2
ASRRTSGGPLPKRLPY
>TRBJ1-1|TRBV2
ASSDWQKEAF
>TRBJ2-4|TRBV4-1
ASSQASVGQGNIQY
>TRBJ1-6|TRBV28
ASRLDRRNSPLH
>TRBJ2-5|TRBV4-1
ASSQEVLPQEETQY
>TRBJ1-1|TRBV28
ATVRGAVTEAF
>TRBJ1-5|TRBV6-1
ASSENGGVLGNQPQH
>TRBJ1-4|TRBV19
ASSTPNLATNEKLF
>TRBJ2-5|TRBV11-2
ATNRGVQETQY
>TRBJ2-6|TRBV13
ASSPRGANVLT
>.|TRBV10-2
ASKLSGTSYEQY
>TRBJ1-5|TRBV9
ASSVEDSNQPQH
>TRBJ2-1|TRBV9
ASSVGQGGVYNEQF
>TRBJ2-3|TRBV10-3
ATYRGYDTDTQY
>TRBJ2-2|TRBV7-6
ASSLGTYNTGELF
>TRBJ2-3|TRBV28
ASSKGLESDTQY
>TRBJ1-4|TRBV6-6
ASRKRQGNEKLF
>TRBJ1-3|TRBV18
ASSPGTDSGNTIY
>TRBJ2-3|TRBV6-1
ASSKRGPDDTQY
>TRBJ1-1|TRBV7-2
ASSTRTTKGAF
>TRBJ2-1|TRBV19
ASSIPRGLGGQF
>TRBJ2-5|TRBV7-2
ASSLELQETQY
>TRBJ1-1|TRBV30
AWSMGLWGTEAF
>TRBJ2-2|TRBV30
AFGLAANTGELF
>TRBJ2-5|TRBV6-1
ASSEGGTGVVETQY
>TRBJ2-2|TRBV2
ASTSKYTGELF
>TRBJ2-6|TRBV10-2
ASADSGANVLT
>TRBJ1-5|TRBV7-2
ASSLAQTGVNQPQH
>TRBJ2-2|TRBV9
ASSAMRLGGRFGELF
>TRBJ2-2|TRBV30
AWSGVGWDTVGELF